The next 10 T cell receptor beta chains were all read from a single sample in a study of cytomegalovirus exposure and HLA in healthy donors. Profiling relied on immunoSEQ multiplex PCR, and the TCRdb table lists in-frame clones only, not all of them. Of 60,000 to 75,000 clones in the sample, over 90% were seen once. The sequenced material came from PBMCs. These receptors were obtained from a woman aged 18 to 35 in good health and CMV-seropositive.

The rearrangement uses TRBV5-5 and TRBJ2-4, with TRBD2 matching 12 bases. J gave up 11 bases and V 1 base, and 4 bases lay outside the gene matches. Germline CDR1 and CDR2: SGHKS and YYEKEE (reference sequence). CDR3 length: 14 amino acids. The DNA for the CDR3 is TGTGCCAGCAGCTTGTTGACTAGCGGGGGCCTTCAGTACTTC. Translation: CASSLLTSGGLQYF.

As regards this clone: One end of the junction is discordant with germline, which a read error may explain. The rearrangement uses TRBV9 and TRBJ2-4, with TRBD1 matching 7 bases. The germline gives CDR1 SGDLS, CDR2 YYNGEE. The CDR3 runs 16 residues. DNA for the CDR3: TGTGCCAGCAGCACCCGACGACAGGGACCGGACCCCCCTCTCTATTTC. This sequence encodes CASSTRRQGPDPPLYF.

This chain links TRBV7-9 with TRBJ2-3; 7 nucleotides agree with TRBD1. V lost 5 bases, J lost 0 bases, and 2 bases stayed unmatched. The CDR3 loop spans 14 amino acids. CDR1 is SEHNR and CDR2 is FQNEAQ in the germline V gene (reference sequence). The CDR3 loop is CASSNRGSTDTQYF. In DNA form, the CDR3 reads TGTGCCAGCAGCAACAGGGGTAGCACAGATACGCAGTATTTT.

The chain uses TRBV7-3 and TRBJ2-3, with D perhaps TRBD1 (6 bases). Germline V lookup: CDR1 SGHTA, CDR2 FQGTGA. V lost 4 bases and J lost 4, with 9 bases in between. The CDR3 has 13 residues. For the CDR3, the DNA is TGTGCCAGCAGCTCAGGGGACCCAGATACGCAGTATTTT. This sequence encodes CASSSGDPDTQYF.

The chain carries TRBV5-1 and TRBJ1-1; no definite D call. Looked up from germline, CDR1 is SGHRS and CDR2 is YFSETQ. The CDR3 consists of 14 residues. The germline V and J ends were trimmed by 0 bases and 0 bases, with 6 bases remaining between them. The CDR3 region has the DNA TGCGCCAGCAGCTTGGGAAACATGAACACTGAAGCTTTCTTT. Translated, it gives CASSLGNMNTEAFF.

This chain links TRBV9 with TRBJ2-3, with 8 bases that match TRBD2. V shed 3 bases, J shed 4 bases, and the junction held 7 bases outside the gene matches. This CDR3 region has 15 residues. Germline CDR1 and CDR2: SGDLS and YYNGEE. CDR3 amino acids: CASSAQREWPDTQYF. The CDR3 DNA reads as TGTGCCAGCAGCGCTCAGCGGGAGTGGCCAGATACGCAGTATTTT.

This rearrangement joins TRBV18 to TRBJ2-7; tentative D call: TRBD1 (5 bases). The CDR3 length is 15 residues. Trimming cost V 2 bases and J 2 bases, with 13 bases left between them. The germline CDR1 and CDR2 sequences are KGHSH and LQKENI. The CDR3 protein is CASSPATGGPYEQYF. The CDR3 bases are TGTGCCAGCTCACCAGCAACAGGCGGCCCCTACGAGCAGTACTTC. Full variable domain (outside the CDR3, taken from reference TRBV18 and TRBJ2-7): NAGVMQNPRHLVRRRGQEARLRCSPMKGHSHVYWYRQLPEEGLKFMVYLQKENIIDESGMPKERFSAEFPKEGPSILRIQQVVRGDSAAYFCASSPATGGPYEQYFGPGTRLTVT.

This chain uses TRBV29-1 with TRBJ1-1; D may be TRBD1 (5 bases). Per germline, CDR1 SQVTM and CDR2 ANQGSEA. This CDR3 has 14 amino acids. V gave up 3 bases and J gave up 2 bases, with 13 bases separating them. The CDR3 coding sequence is TGCAGCGTTGATACTGCAGGGATAAACACTGAAGCTTTCTTT. Residues: CSVDTAGINTEAFF.

The chain employs TRBV11-2 and TRBJ2-1; D is perhaps TRBD2 (6 bases). Trimming took 5 bases from V and 8 from J, leaving 16 bases between them. Germline V gene data show CDR1 as SGHAT and CDR2 as FQNNGV. The CDR3 totals 14 residues. Here the CDR3 reads CASSQSGTRDEQFF. CDR3 coding DNA: TGTGCCAGCAGCCAATCCGGGACTCGAGATGAGCAGTTCTTC.

This chain connects TRBV4-1 to TRBJ2-7; D is unclear. The germline CDR1 and CDR2 sequences are MGHRA and YSYEKL. CDR3 length: 18 amino acids. The V end lost 3 bases, the J end lost 3 bases, and 24 bases lay between the germline ends. CDR3 region: CASSQVAPGVGAIYEQYF. CDR3 bases: TGCGCCAGCAGCCAGGTCGCCCCCGGAGTAGGCGCGATCTACGAGCAGTACTTC.